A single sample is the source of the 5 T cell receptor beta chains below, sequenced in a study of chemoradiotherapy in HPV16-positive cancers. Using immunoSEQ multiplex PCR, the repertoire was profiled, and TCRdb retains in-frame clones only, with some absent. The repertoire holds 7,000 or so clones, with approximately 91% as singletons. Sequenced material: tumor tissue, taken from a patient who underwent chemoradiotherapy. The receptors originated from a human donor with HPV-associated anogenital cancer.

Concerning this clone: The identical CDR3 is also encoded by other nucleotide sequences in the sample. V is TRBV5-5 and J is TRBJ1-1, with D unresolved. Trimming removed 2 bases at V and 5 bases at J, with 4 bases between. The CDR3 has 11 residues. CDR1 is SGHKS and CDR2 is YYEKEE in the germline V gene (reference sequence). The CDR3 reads CASSLGTEAFF. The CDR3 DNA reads TGTGCCAGCAGCTTAGGGACTGAAGCTTTCTTT.

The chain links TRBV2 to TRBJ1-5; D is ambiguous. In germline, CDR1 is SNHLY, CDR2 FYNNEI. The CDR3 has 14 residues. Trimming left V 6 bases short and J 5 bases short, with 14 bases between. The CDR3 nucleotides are TGTGCCAGCAGCTACACGGTTGGGGATCAGCCCCAGCATTTT. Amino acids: CASSYTVGDQPQHF. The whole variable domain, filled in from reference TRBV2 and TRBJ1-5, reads EPEVTQTPSHQVTQMGQEVILRCVPISNHLYFYWYRQILGQKVEFLVSFYNNEISEKSEIFDDQFSVERPDGSNFTLKIRSTKLEDSAMYFCASSYTVGDQPQHFGDGTRLSIL.

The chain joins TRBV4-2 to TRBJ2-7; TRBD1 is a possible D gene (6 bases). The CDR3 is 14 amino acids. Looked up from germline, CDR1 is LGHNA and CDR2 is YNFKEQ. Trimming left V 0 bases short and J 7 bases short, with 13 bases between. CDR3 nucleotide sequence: TGTGCCAGCAGCCAAGATCAACAGGGTTGGGAGCAGTACTTC. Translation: CASSQDQQGWEQYF.

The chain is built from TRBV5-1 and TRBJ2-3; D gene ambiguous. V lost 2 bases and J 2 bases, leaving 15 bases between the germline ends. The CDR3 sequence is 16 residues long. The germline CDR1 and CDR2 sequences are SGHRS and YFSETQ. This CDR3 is CASSFNPGPHTDTQYF. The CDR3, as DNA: TGCGCCAGCAGCTTCAACCCAGGTCCCCACACAGATACGCAGTATTTT.

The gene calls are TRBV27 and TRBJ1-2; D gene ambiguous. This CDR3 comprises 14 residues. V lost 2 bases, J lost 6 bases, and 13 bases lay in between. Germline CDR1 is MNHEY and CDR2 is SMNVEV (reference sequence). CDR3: CASSLKPASHGYTF. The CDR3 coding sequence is TGTGCCAGCAGTTTAAAACCAGCCTCGCATGGCTACACCTTC.